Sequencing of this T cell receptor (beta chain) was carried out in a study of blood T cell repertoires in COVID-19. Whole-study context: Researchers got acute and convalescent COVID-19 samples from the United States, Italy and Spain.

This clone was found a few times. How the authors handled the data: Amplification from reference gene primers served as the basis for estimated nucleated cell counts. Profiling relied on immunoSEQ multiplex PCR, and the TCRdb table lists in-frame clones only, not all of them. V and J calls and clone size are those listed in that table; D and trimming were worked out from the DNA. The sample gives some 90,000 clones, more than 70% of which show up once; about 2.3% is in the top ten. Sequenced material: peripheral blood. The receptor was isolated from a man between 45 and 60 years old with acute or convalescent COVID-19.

The CDR3 sequence is CASSYRGQGSLTQYF. For the CDR3, the DNA is TGTGCCAGCAGTTACCGGGGACAGGGGAGCCTCACCCAGTACTTC. The V call is TRBV6-6, the J call TRBJ2-5; 10 positions match TRBD1. Germline V gene data show CDR1 as MNHNY and CDR2 as SVGAGI (reference sequence). J lost 8 bases, V lost 2 bases, and 8 bases had no gene match. The CDR3 runs 15 residues.